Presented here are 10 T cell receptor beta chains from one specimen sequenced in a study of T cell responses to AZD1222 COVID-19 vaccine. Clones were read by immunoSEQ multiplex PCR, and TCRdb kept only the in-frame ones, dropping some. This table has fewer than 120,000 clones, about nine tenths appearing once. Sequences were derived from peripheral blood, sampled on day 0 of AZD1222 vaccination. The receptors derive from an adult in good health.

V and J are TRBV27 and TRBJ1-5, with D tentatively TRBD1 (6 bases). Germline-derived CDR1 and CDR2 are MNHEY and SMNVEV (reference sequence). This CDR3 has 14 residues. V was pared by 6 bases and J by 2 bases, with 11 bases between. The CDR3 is CASSFRGRNQPQHF. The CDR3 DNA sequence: TGTGCCAGCAGCTTCCGGGGGCGCAATCAGCCCCAGCATTTT.

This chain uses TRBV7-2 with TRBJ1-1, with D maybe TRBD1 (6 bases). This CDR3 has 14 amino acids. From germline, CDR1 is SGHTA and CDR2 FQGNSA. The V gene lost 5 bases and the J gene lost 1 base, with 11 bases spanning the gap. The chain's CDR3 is CASSPGQRNTEAFF. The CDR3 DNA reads TGTGCCAGCAGCCCTGGACAGAGGAACACTGAAGCTTTCTTT.

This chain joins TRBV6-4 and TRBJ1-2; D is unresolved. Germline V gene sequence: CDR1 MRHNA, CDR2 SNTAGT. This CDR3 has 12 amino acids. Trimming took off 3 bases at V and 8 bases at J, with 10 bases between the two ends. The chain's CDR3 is CASSDQIRGYTF. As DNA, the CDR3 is TGTGCCAGCAGTGATCAAATTAGGGGCTACACCTTC.

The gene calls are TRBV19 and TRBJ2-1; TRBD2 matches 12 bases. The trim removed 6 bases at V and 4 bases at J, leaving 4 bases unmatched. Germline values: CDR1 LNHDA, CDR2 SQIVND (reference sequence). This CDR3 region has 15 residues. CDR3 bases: TGTGCCAGTAGCCAACTAGCGGGGGGATACAATGAGCAGTTCTTC. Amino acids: CASSQLAGGYNEQFF. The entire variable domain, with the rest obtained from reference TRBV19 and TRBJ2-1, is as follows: DGGITQSPKYLFRKEGQNVTLSCEQNLNHDAMYWYRQDPGQGLRLIYYSQIVNDFQKGDIAEGYSVSREKKESFPLTVTSAQKNPTAFYLCASSQLAGGYNEQFFGPGTRLTVL.

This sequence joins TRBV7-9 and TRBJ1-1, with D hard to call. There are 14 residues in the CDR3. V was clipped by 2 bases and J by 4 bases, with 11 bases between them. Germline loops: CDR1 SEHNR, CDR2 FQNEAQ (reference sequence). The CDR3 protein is CASSLSWKITEAFF. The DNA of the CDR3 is TGTGCCAGCAGCTTATCATGGAAGATCACTGAAGCTTTCTTT.

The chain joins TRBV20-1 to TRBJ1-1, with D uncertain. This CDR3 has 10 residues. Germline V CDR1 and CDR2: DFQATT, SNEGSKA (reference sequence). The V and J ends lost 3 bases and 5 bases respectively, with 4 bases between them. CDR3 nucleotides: TGCAGTGCTAGGAGGACTGAAGCTTTCTTT. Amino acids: CSARRTEAFF.

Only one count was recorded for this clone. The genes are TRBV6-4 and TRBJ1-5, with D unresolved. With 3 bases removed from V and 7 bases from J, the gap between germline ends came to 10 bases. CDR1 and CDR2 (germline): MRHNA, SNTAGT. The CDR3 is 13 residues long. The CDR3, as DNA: TGTGCCAGCAGTGAGGAGGCGGGGCAGCCCCAGCATTTT. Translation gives CASSEEAGQPQHF.

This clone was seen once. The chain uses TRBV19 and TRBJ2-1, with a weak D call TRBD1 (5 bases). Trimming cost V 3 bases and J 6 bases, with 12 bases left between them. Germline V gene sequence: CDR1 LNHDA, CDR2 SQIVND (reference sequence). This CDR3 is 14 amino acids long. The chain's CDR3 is CASSINQQVNEQFF. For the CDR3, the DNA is TGTGCCAGTAGTATCAACCAACAGGTCAATGAGCAGTTCTTC.

This chain's CDR3 is CASSQEVRTLKGYTF. CDR3 coding DNA: TGTGCCAGCAGCCAAGAAGTACGGACATTAAAGGGCTACACCTTC. The chain couples TRBV3-1 (or the pseudogene TRBV3-2) to TRBJ1-2, with D perhaps matching TRBD1 (5 bases). Trimming cost V 0 bases and J 8 bases, with 16 bases left between them. Germline V CDR1 and CDR2: LGHDT, YNNKEL (reference sequence). CDR3 length: 15 amino acids.

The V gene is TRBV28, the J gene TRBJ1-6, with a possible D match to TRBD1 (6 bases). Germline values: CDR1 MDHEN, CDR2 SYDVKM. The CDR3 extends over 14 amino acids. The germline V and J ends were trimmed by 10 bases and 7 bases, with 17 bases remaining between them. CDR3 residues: CATRGGQLNSPLHF. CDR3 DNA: TGTGCCACGCGGGGAGGACAGCTAAATTCACCCCTCCACTTT.